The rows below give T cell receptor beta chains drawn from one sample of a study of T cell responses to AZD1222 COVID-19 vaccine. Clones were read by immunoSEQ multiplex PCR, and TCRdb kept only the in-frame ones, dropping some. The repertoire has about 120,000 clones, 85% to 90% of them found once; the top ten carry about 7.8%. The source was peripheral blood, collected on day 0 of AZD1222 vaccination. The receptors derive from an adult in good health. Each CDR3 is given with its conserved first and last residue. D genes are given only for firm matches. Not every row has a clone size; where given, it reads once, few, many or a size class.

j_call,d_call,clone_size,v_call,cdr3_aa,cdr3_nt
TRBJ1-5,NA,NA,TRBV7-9,CASSLVVGEGPQHF,TGTGCCAGCAGCTTAGTTGTGGGAGAAGGGCCCCAGCATTTT
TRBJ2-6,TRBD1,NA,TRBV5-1,CASSLVSGGGSGANVLTF,TGCGCCAGCAGCTTGGTATCAGGGGGCGGCTCTGGGGCCAACGTCCTGACTTTC
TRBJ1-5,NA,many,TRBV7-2,CASSQTVVSYNQPQHF,TGTGCCAGCAGTCAAACGGTAGTAAGTTACAATCAGCCCCAGCATTTT
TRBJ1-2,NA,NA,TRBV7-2,CASSSQTATLGVYGYTF,TGTGCCAGCAGCTCTCAGACAGCAACCCTAGGGGTCTATGGCTACACCTTC
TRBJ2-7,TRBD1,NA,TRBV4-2,CASSQDLIGQGSYEQYF,TGTGCCAGCAGCCAAGATCTTATAGGACAGGGTTCCTACGAGCAGTACTTC
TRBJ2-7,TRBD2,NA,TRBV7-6,CASSLQLAGVGSYEQYF,TGTGCCAGCAGCTTACAACTAGCGGGAGTCGGGTCTTACGAGCAGTACTTC
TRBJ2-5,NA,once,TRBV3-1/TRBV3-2,CASSLRSPRTQQETQYF,TGTGCCAGCAGCCTAAGATCCCCCAGGACACAACAAGAGACCCAGTACTTC
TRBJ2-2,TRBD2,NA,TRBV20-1,CSASSGSYTGELFF,TGCAGTGCTAGTAGCGGGAGCTACACCGGGGAGCTGTTTTTT
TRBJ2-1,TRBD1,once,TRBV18,CASSQRDRVNNEQFF,TGTGCCAGCTCCCAAAGGGACAGGGTTAACAATGAGCAGTTCTTC
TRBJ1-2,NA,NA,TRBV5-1,CASSLGTDSNGYTF,TGCGCCAGCAGCTTGGGGACAGATAGCAATGGCTACACCTTC
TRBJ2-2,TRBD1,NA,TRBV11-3,CASSSRTGYSSGELFF,TGTGCCAGCAGCTCTCGGACAGGGTATAGTTCCGGGGAGCTGTTTTTT
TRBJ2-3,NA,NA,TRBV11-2,CASSSLNTQYF,TGTGCCAGCAGCTCCTTAAATACGCAGTATTTT
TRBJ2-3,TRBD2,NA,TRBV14,CASSQILAGIGTGDTQYF,TGTGCCAGCAGCCAAATCCTAGCGGGAATTGGTACCGGAGATACGCAGTATTTT
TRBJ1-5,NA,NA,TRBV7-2,CASSLWVNNQPQHF,TGTGCCAGCAGCTTATGGGTTAACAATCAGCCCCAGCATTTT
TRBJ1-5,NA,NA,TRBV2,CASSAGGWQPQHF,TGTGCCAGCAGTGCGGGGGGGTGGCAGCCCCAGCATTTT
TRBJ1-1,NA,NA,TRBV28,CASSLPREAFF,TGTGCCAGCAGTCTTCCGAGGGAAGCTTTCTTT
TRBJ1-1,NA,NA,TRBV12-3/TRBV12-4,CASSLRRYTEAFF,TGTGCCAGCAGTTTACGGAGATACACTGAAGCTTTCTTT
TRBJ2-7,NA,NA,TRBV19,CASSIEGGPGHFYEQYF,TGTGCCAGTAGTATAGAGGGCGGTCCGGGACACTTCTACGAGCAGTACTTC
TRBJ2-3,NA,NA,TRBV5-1,CASSLGRGEDTQYF,TGCGCCAGCAGCTTGGGTCGGGGAGAAGATACGCAGTATTTT
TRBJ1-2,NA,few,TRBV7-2,CASSLERFRGYTF,TGTGCCAGCAGCTTAGAACGGTTTCGAGGCTACACCTTC
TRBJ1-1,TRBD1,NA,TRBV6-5,CASSQGQGRTEAFF,TGTGCCAGCAGTCAGGGACAGGGAAGGACTGAAGCTTTCTTT
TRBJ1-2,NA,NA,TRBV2,CASSEGFYGYTF,TGTGCCAGCAGTGAAGGGTTTTATGGCTACACCTTC
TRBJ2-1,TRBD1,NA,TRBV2,CASRTGGMGNEQFF,TGTGCCAGCAGGACAGGGGGCATGGGCAATGAGCAGTTCTTC
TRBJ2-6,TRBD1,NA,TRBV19,CASSTGTGVAGANVLTF,TGTGCCAGTAGCACCGGGACAGGGGTGGCTGGGGCCAACGTCCTGACTTTC
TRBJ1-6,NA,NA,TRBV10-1,CASSESNRSPLHF,TGCGCCAGCAGTGAGTCGAACCGTTCACCCCTCCACTTT
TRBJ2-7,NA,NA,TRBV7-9,CASSLAQAEQYF,TGTGCCAGCAGCTTAGCGCAAGCCGAGCAGTACTTC
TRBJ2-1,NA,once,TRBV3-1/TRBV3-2,CASRPGQSYNEQFF,TGTGCCAGCAGGCCCGGACAGTCTTACAATGAGCAGTTCTTC
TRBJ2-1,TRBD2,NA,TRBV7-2,CASSSQLAGLYNEQFF,TGTGCCAGCAGCTCTCAACTAGCGGGATTATACAATGAGCAGTTCTTC
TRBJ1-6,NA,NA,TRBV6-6,CASSWLREGSPLHF,TGTGCCAGCAGTTGGTTGAGGGAGGGATCACCCCTCCACTTT
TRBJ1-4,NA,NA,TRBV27,CASSPREGEKLFF,TGTGCCAGCAGTCCCCGGGAGGGTGAAAAACTGTTTTTT
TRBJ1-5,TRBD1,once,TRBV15,CATSRDPLGTGRNQPQHF,TGTGCCACCAGCAGAGATCCATTAGGGACAGGAAGAAATCAGCCCCAGCATTTT
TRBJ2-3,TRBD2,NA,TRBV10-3,CAINPQLGLAGGKVGDTQYF,TGTGCCATCAACCCACAGTTGGGACTAGCGGGGGGTAAGGTCGGAGATACGCAGTATTTT
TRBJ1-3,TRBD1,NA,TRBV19,CASSPTGSGNTIYF,TGTGCCAGTAGCCCGACAGGGTCTGGAAACACCATATATTTT
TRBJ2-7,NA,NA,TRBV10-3,CAISGVSGESYEQYF,TGTGCCATCAGTGGGGTCTCGGGAGAGTCCTACGAGCAGTACTTC
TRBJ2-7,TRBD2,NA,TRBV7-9,CASRKLAESYEQYF,TGTGCCAGCAGAAAACTAGCGGAGAGTTACGAGCAGTACTTC
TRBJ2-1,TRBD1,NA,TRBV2,CATHKGDRVYNEQFF,TGTGCCACCCATAAGGGGGACAGGGTGTACAATGAGCAGTTCTTC
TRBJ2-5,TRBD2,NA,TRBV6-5,CATATTSGSGTQYF,TGTGCCACGGCTACGACTAGCGGGAGTGGGACCCAGTACTTC
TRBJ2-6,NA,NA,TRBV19,CASSLQTGSGANVLTF,TGTGCCAGTAGTCTCCAAACAGGGAGTGGGGCCAACGTCCTGACTTTC
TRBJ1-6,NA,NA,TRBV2,CASSSPAAGKSPLHF,TGTGCCAGCAGTTCCCCCGCGGCAGGGAAGTCACCCCTCCACTTT
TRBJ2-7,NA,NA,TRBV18,CASSPAEGVAEQYF,TGTGCCAGCTCACCAGCCGAGGGCGTAGCCGAGCAGTACTTC
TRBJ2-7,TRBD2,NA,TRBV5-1,CASSLPLAGGGGEQYF,TGCGCCAGCAGCCTACCGCTAGCGGGAGGCGGTGGAGAGCAGTACTTC
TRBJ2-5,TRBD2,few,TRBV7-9,CASSWGLAGRQETQYF,TGTGCCAGCAGCTGGGGACTAGCGGGGAGACAAGAGACCCAGTACTTC
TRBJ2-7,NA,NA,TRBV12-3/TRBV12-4,CASSPNGYEQYF,TGTGCCAGCAGTCCCAATGGCTACGAGCAGTACTTC
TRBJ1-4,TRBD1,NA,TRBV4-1,CASSQKGGTGSSEEKLFF,TGCGCCAGCAGCCAAAAGGGCGGGACAGGGTCTTCAGAGGAAAAACTGTTTTTT